Shown below are 10 T cell receptor beta chains from a single sample sequenced in a study of human T cells and chemical hapten exposure. MiXCR, applied by TCRdb to the RACE reads, yields one record per CDR3 protein. Of about 100,000 distinct CDR3 sequences listed, 8% to 13% are singletons. As for time point: patch test 1, 2 weeks after DPC sensitization. Treatment: therapeutic diphenylcyclopropenone sensitization with weekly scalp DPC. The sequenced sample was whole blood, obtained in connection with sensitization to the hapten diphenylcyclopropenone (DPC). Source of these receptors: a woman aged 40 to 55 with alopecia areata. Some clones in this sample may be carry-over from other donors' samples.

This clonotype was observed a few times. V gene TRBV28 combines with J gene TRBJ2-7, with D possibly called TRBD1 or TRBD2 (5 bases each). Germline CDR1 is MDHEN and CDR2 is SYDVKM. The germline V and J ends were trimmed by 4 bases and 3 bases, with 10 bases remaining between them. The CDR3 contains 13 residues. CDR3 sequence: CASSWGSDYEQYF. CDR3 in DNA: TGTGCCAGCAGTTGGGGGTCTGACTACGAGCAGTACTTC.

This clonotype was picked up a small number of times. The chain employs TRBV11-2 and TRBJ2-7; a weak D match, TRBD2 (6 bases). CDR3 size: 14 residues. Trimming took 3 bases from V and 2 from J, leaving 11 bases between them. Germline loops: CDR1 SGHAT, CDR2 FQNNGV. The CDR3 spells CASSLQRATYEQYF. CDR3 coding DNA: TGTGCCAGCAGCTTGCAGCGGGCCACCTACGAGCAGTACTTC.

This clonotype came up a few times. The chain has TRBV29-1 and TRBJ1-2; perhaps TRBD1 as D (5 bases). The V gene lost 6 bases and the J gene lost 0 bases, with 14 bases spanning the gap. This CDR3 region has 14 residues. Germline CDR1 and CDR2: SQVTM and ANQGSEA. This CDR3 reads CSVQPGLTNYGYTF. For the CDR3, the DNA is TGCAGCGTCCAACCAGGGCTAACTAACTATGGCTACACCTTC.

This clonotype was counted at least ten times. V gene TRBV4-2 combines with J gene TRBJ1-3; no reliable D call. The CDR3 totals 15 residues. V lost 0 bases to trimming and J lost 0 bases, with 6 bases between them. CDR1 is LGHNA and CDR2 is YNFKEQ in the germline V gene. The CDR3 here is CASSQDGGSGNTIYF. The CDR3 DNA sequence: TGTGCCAGCAGCCAAGATGGCGGCTCTGGAAACACCATATATTTT.

This clonotype has more than one count but fewer than ten. V is TRBV7-2 and J is TRBJ2-7; TRBD1 might be the D (6 bases). This CDR3 is 16 amino acids long. Germline lookup yields CDR1 SGHTA and CDR2 FQGNSA. V was clipped by 5 bases and J by 0 bases, with 17 bases between them. CDR3 residues: CASSQNPTGSSYEQYF. The CDR3, as DNA: TGTGCCAGCAGCCAAAACCCGACAGGCAGCTCCTACGAGCAGTACTTC.

V is TRBV12-3 or TRBV12-4 and J is TRBJ1-2; 7 nucleotides agree with TRBD1. The length of the CDR3 is 14 residues. Trimming cost V 4 bases and J 6 bases; bases outside gene matches: 8. CDR3 sequence: CASSSGGVINGYTF. CDR3 sequence (DNA): TGTGCCAGCAGTTCAGGGGGAGTTATCAATGGCTACACCTTC.

The rearrangement links TRBV2 to TRBJ1-5, with D hard to call. V lost 6 bases and J lost 2, with 11 bases in between. The CDR3 sequence is 14 residues long. Per germline, CDR1 SNHLY and CDR2 FYNNEI. For the CDR3, the DNA is TGTGCCAGCAGGAAGGACGGGGGCAATCAGCCCCAGCATTTT. Translating gives CASRKDGGNQPQHF.

In this sample, this clonotype turned up a few times. This chain connects TRBV7-2 to TRBJ2-7; 14 bases agree with TRBD2. V gave up 5 bases and J gave up 4 bases; unmatched junction bases: 7. CDR3 size: 16 residues. Germline CDR1 reads SGHTA; CDR2 reads FQGNSA. The CDR3 protein is CASSPLRLAGGYEQYF. The CDR3 DNA follows: TGTGCCAGCAGCCCACTCCGACTAGCGGGAGGGTACGAGCAGTACTTC. Supplemented by reference TRBV7-2 and TRBJ2-7, the full variable domain reads GAGVSQSPSNKVTEKGKDVELRCDPISGHTALYWYRQSLGQGLEFLIYFQGNSAPDKSGLPSDRFSAERTGGSVSTLTIQRTQQEDSAVYLCASSPLRLAGGYEQYFGPGTRLTVT.

In its sample, this clonotype was seen a few times. The rearrangement links TRBV2 to TRBJ2-7, with 8 positions matching TRBD2. The germline CDR1 and CDR2 sequences are SNHLY and FYNNEI. This CDR3 region has 14 residues. The CDR3 sequence is CAGTSGSRLDEQYF. The CDR3 DNA follows: TGTGCTGGCACCAGCGGGAGTCGGCTGGACGAGCAGTACTTC.

This clonotype has more than one count but fewer than ten. V and J are TRBV27 and TRBJ2-7, with 8 bases that match TRBD1. The V segment lost 4 bases and the J segment 3 bases; nucleotides outside the gene matches: 5. The CDR3 is made up of 14 amino acids. In germline, CDR1 is MNHEY, CDR2 SMNVEV (reference sequence). This CDR3 reads CASSYDRGHYEQYF. The DNA of the CDR3 is TGTGCCAGCAGTTACGACAGGGGCCACTACGAGCAGTACTTC.